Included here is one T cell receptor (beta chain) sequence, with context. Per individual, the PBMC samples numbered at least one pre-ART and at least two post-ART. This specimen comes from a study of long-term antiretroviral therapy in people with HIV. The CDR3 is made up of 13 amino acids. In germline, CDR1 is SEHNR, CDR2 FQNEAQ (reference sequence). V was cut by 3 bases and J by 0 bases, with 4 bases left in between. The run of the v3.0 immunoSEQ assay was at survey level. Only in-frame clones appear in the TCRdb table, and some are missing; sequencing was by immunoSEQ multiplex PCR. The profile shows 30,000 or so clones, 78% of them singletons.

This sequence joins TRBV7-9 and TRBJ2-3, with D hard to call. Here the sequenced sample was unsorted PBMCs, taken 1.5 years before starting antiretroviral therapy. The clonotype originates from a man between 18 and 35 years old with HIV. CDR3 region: CASSLGSTDTQYF. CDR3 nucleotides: TGTGCCAGCAGCTTGGGCAGCACAGATACGCAGTATTTT.